This T cell receptor beta chain was captured in a study of blood T cell repertoires in COVID-19. Background on the study: Donors in the United States, Italy and Spain gave samples during acute or convalescent COVID-19. Sources were T cells, B-cell-depleted T cells, or PBMCs; the material itself was cDNA or gDNA.

Per the germline V gene, CDR1 is MDHEN and CDR2 is SYDVKM. Trimming removed 6 bases from V and 5 bases from J; junction bases left unmatched: 11. The CDR3 totals 15 residues. Methods used by the authors: Estimation of nucleated cell counts was performed using reference gene primer amplification. This table comes from immunoSEQ multiplex PCR, and its TCRdb copy is limited to in-frame clones, with some not included. The D gene and trimming were derived from the DNA, and the V and J assignments and clone size from that table. The data contain tens of thousands of clones, more than 80% of them singletons.

This clonotype was sampled from a human donor in a cohort sampled during active COVID-19. Sequences were obtained from peripheral blood. V gene TRBV28 combines with J gene TRBJ2-3; 7 positions agree with TRBD1. CDR3 DNA: TGTGCCAGCAGCTCGGCCAGGGGGATGGGAGATACGCAGTATTTT. This translates into CASSSARGMGDTQYF.